This is a list of T cell receptor beta chains from one sample in a study of CD8+ T cells in alopecia areata. The assay was immunoSEQ multiplex PCR, and TCRdb's table has in-frame clones only and misses some. The table has 150,000 or so clones, roughly 65% seen once. Sequencing used CD4+ T cells sorted from blood, obtained at week 4, from a patient treated with tofacitinib. The receptors derive from a human donor with alopecia areata. The CDR3 runs from the conserved cysteine through the conserved F or W. Each record gives: D gene, CDR3 length, J gene, V gene, clone size, CDR3 protein, CDR3 DNA. The D gene is left open where the match is weak. Clone size is stated in some rows and not others, as once, few, many or a class when expanded.

d_gene: .; len: 12; j_gene: TRBJ2-3; v_gene: TRBV7-2; abundance: .; CDR3aa: CASSLEEAAQYF; CDR3nt: TGTGCCAGCAGCTTAGAAGAAGCGGCGCAGTATTTT
d_gene: TRBD2; len: 16; j_gene: TRBJ2-1; v_gene: TRBV11-2; abundance: .; CDR3aa: CASSPRIAGSYNEQFF; CDR3nt: TGTGCCAGCAGCCCTCGGATAGCGGGGTCCTACAATGAGCAGTTCTTC
d_gene: .; len: 13; j_gene: TRBJ1-2; v_gene: TRBV27; abundance: .; CDR3aa: CASSLSGFYGYTF; CDR3nt: TGTGCCAGCAGTTTATCCGGCTTTTATGGCTACACCTTC
d_gene: .; len: 13; j_gene: TRBJ2-3; v_gene: TRBV29-1; abundance: .; CDR3aa: CSVVKRGADTQYF; CDR3nt: TGCAGCGTTGTCAAACGGGGAGCAGATACGCAGTATTTT
d_gene: .; len: 13; j_gene: TRBJ2-2; v_gene: TRBV30; abundance: .; CDR3aa: CAWRPVGTGELFF; CDR3nt: TGTGCCTGGAGGCCAGTGGGCACCGGGGAGCTGTTTTTT
d_gene: TRBD1; len: 16; j_gene: TRBJ1-1; v_gene: TRBV10-3; abundance: .; CDR3aa: CAISEPGQGGDTEAFF; CDR3nt: TGTGCCATCAGTGAGCCCGGACAGGGTGGAGACACTGAAGCTTTCTTT
d_gene: .; len: 13; j_gene: TRBJ2-5; v_gene: TRBV29-1; abundance: .; CDR3aa: CSVELVVGETQYF; CDR3nt: TGCAGCGTTGAATTGGTGGTGGGAGAGACCCAGTACTTC
d_gene: .; len: 16; j_gene: TRBJ2-3; v_gene: TRBV9; abundance: .; CDR3aa: CASLPVEGGSTDTQYF; CDR3nt: TGTGCCAGCCTCCCGGTGGAGGGGGGGAGCACAGATACGCAGTATTTT
d_gene: .; len: 17; j_gene: TRBJ1-3; v_gene: TRBV4-3; abundance: .; CDR3aa: CASSQDSGSSSGNTIYF; CDR3nt: TGCGCCAGCAGCCAAGATTCGGGATCAAGCTCTGGAAACACCATATATTTT
d_gene: .; len: 11; j_gene: TRBJ2-3; v_gene: TRBV29-1; abundance: .; CDR3aa: CSVAPRDTQYF; CDR3nt: TGCAGCGTTGCCCCCCGGGATACGCAGTATTTT
d_gene: .; len: 13; j_gene: TRBJ2-3; v_gene: TRBV30; abundance: .; CDR3aa: CAWTARGTDTQYF; CDR3nt: TGTGCCTGGACGGCAAGGGGCACAGATACGCAGTATTTT
d_gene: TRBD1; len: 15; j_gene: TRBJ1-4; v_gene: TRBV9; abundance: once; CDR3aa: CASSVGGTAEEKLFF; CDR3nt: TGTGCCAGCAGCGTAGGTGGGACAGCCGAGGAAAAACTGTTTTTT
d_gene: TRBD1; len: 14; j_gene: TRBJ1-1; v_gene: TRBV5-1; abundance: .; CDR3aa: CASSSDRGGGEAFF; CDR3nt: TGCGCCAGCAGTTCGGACAGGGGCGGTGGTGAAGCTTTCTTT
d_gene: .; len: 15; j_gene: TRBJ1-1; v_gene: TRBV5-1; abundance: few; CDR3aa: CASRGLGSGYTEAFF; CDR3nt: TGCGCCAGCAGGGGACTTGGCTCGGGGTACACTGAAGCTTTCTTT
d_gene: TRBD2; len: 12; j_gene: TRBJ2-5; v_gene: TRBV29-1; abundance: few; CDR3aa: CSGAGHQETQYF; CDR3nt: TGCAGCGGAGCGGGACACCAAGAGACCCAGTACTTC
d_gene: .; len: 12; j_gene: TRBJ2-5; v_gene: TRBV9; abundance: many; CDR3aa: CASRGLEGTQYF; CDR3nt: TGTGCCAGCAGGGGCCTCGAGGGGACCCAGTACTTC
d_gene: .; len: 13; j_gene: TRBJ1-6; v_gene: TRBV29-1; abundance: .; CDR3aa: CSSGQDYNSPLHF; CDR3nt: TGCAGCTCCGGGCAGGACTACAATTCACCCCTCCACTTT
d_gene: .; len: 10; j_gene: TRBJ1-2; v_gene: TRBV2; abundance: few; CDR3aa: CASSTGGYTF; CDR3nt: TGTGCCAGCAGCACGGGTGGCTACACCTTC
d_gene: .; len: 14; j_gene: TRBJ1-2; v_gene: TRBV7-8; abundance: .; CDR3aa: CASSLGAGGYGYTF; CDR3nt: TGTGCCAGCAGCTTGGGGGCAGGCGGGTATGGCTACACCTTC
d_gene: .; len: 15; j_gene: TRBJ2-1; v_gene: TRBV27; abundance: .; CDR3aa: CASSLGRGLYNEQFF; CDR3nt: TGTGCCAGCAGCCTAGGGCGGGGTTTATACAATGAGCAGTTCTTC
d_gene: .; len: 11; j_gene: TRBJ1-1; v_gene: TRBV20-1; abundance: few; CDR3aa: CSATRRNEAFF; CDR3nt: TGCAGTGCAACCCGGAGGAATGAAGCTTTCTTT
d_gene: .; len: 13; j_gene: TRBJ1-6; v_gene: TRBV5-1; abundance: few; CDR3aa: CASARDWNSPLHF; CDR3nt: TGCGCCAGTGCCCGCGACTGGAATTCACCCCTCCACTTT
d_gene: .; len: 12; j_gene: TRBJ1-1; v_gene: TRBV29-1; abundance: .; CDR3aa: CSVERGSDEAFF; CDR3nt: TGCAGCGTTGAACGAGGGAGTGATGAAGCTTTCTTT
d_gene: TRBD1; len: 16; j_gene: TRBJ2-3; v_gene: TRBV2; abundance: .; CDR3aa: CASRTGLQGETDTQYF; CDR3nt: TGTGCCAGCAGGACCGGGCTACAGGGGGAAACAGATACGCAGTATTTT
d_gene: TRBD2; len: 15; j_gene: TRBJ2-1; v_gene: TRBV30; abundance: .; CDR3aa: CAWSWRGGGANEQFF; CDR3nt: TGTGCCTGGAGTTGGCGCGGCGGGGGGGCGAATGAGCAGTTCTTC
d_gene: .; len: 12; j_gene: TRBJ2-7; v_gene: TRBV29-1; abundance: .; CDR3aa: CSVTGQGYEQYF; CDR3nt: TGCAGCGTTACCGGACAAGGCTACGAGCAGTACTTC
d_gene: .; len: 13; j_gene: TRBJ2-3; v_gene: TRBV29-1; abundance: few; CDR3aa: CSVGYPGGDTQYF; CDR3nt: TGCAGCGTTGGTTACCCGGGCGGGGATACGCAGTATTTT
d_gene: .; len: 12; j_gene: TRBJ2-1; v_gene: TRBV27; abundance: few; CDR3aa: CASSWGGHEQFF; CDR3nt: TGTGCCAGCAGTTGGGGGGGGCATGAGCAGTTCTTC
d_gene: .; len: 14; j_gene: TRBJ2-4; v_gene: TRBV5-1; abundance: .; CDR3aa: CASSYGQPEDIQYF; CDR3nt: TGCGCCAGCAGCTATGGACAGCCGGAGGACATTCAGTACTTC